The sample holds a few counts of the clone carrying this T cell receptor (beta chain). Its target is not known. This record belongs to a study of OX40 agonist ivuxolimab in advanced cancers. Study-wide background: Participants averaged roughly 60 years of age (range about 23 to 90) and were around 83% male.

General observations from the study: Low normalized T-cell clonal expansion was additionally recorded for some nonresponders. On average, CD8+ T cells showed a greater number of expanded clones than CD4+. Both blood CD4+ and CD8+ T cells showed clonal growth by week 6 at 0.1 to 3.0 mg/kg.

The data were produced by immunoSEQ multiplex PCR, yet TCRdb's version contains in-frame clones alone and is incomplete. Among about 62,000 clones listed, 70% to 90% were seen once. The CDR3 runs to 15 residues. Germline values: CDR1 LNHDA, CDR2 SQIVND (reference sequence). V dropped 6 bases and J dropped 4 bases, with 16 bases sitting between them. Sequenced material: CD4+ or CD8+ T cells sorted from blood, taken in a trial of the OX40 agonist ivuxolimab. V is TRBV19 and J is TRBJ1-5; maybe TRBD1 (6 bases). The source is an adult with an advanced solid tumor such as melanoma, head and neck, liver or kidney cancer. CDR3: CASRGWDGQNQPQHF. For the CDR3, the DNA is TGTGCCAGTAGGGGATGGGACGGACAGAATCAGCCCCAGCATTTT.